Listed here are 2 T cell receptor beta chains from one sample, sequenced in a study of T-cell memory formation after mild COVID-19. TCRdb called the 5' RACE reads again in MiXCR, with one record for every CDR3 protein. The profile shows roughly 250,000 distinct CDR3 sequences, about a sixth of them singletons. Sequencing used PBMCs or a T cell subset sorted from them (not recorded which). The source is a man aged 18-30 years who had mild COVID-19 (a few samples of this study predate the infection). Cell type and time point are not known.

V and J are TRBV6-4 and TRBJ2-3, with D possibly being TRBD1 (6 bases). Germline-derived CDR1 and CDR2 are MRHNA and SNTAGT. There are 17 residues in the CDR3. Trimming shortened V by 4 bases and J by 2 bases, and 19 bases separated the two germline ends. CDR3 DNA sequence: TGTGCCAGCAGTGCCGGGGACACCTCAGGACCCACAGATACGCAGTATTTT. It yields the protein CASSAGDTSGPTDTQYF.

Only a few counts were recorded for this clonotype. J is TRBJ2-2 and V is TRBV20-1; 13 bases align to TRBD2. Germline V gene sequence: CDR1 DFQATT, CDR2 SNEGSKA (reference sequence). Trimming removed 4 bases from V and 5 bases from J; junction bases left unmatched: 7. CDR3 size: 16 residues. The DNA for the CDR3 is TGCAGTGCTACCGGGACTAGCGGGGCGGAAACCGGGGAGCTGTTTTTT. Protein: CSATGTSGAETGELFF.